The clone carrying this T cell receptor (beta chain) was detected only a few times. These data originate in a study of blood T cell repertoires in COVID-19. Across the whole study: Some COVID-19 samples were acute and others convalescent; all came from the United States, Italy and Spain. PBMCs, B-cell-depleted T cells, or T cells were the source of the cDNA or gDNA that made up the material.

Per the authors' pipeline: Estimates of nucleated cell counts were drawn from the amplification of reference gene primers. The table came from immunoSEQ multiplex PCR; TCRdb's copy has only in-frame clones and leaves some out. V, J and clone size are taken as reported in that table, and D and trimming were inferred from the DNA itself. Of 100,000 to 150,000 clones listed, roughly 80% are singletons. Germline CDR1 is SGHNT and CDR2 is YYREEE (reference sequence). With 2 bases removed from V and 1 base from J, the gap between germline ends came to 13 bases. This CDR3 contains 16 residues. The sequencing sample was made of peripheral blood. V gene TRBV5-4 combines with J gene TRBJ2-1; D is perhaps TRBD2 (7 bases). The TCR originated in a woman in her fifties or sixties with acute or convalescent COVID-19. CDR3 bases: TGTGCCAGCAGCTTTGGAGGGGGGGCTTCCTACAATGAGCAGTTCTTC. It encodes CASSFGGGASYNEQFF.